This T cell receptor (beta chain) was documented in a study of blood T cells in healthy people across ages. Each sample used at least 6.5 million PBMCs. A few counts support this clonotype. Primers used in a second PCR of about 6 to 12 cycles were a sample-barcoded 5' primer and a J-beta primer mix. The yield of each sample was at least 2.5 million CDR3-containing paired-end reads. One entry per CDR3 protein, called by TCRdb with MiXCR from the 5' RACE reads. The profile shows some 1 million distinct CDR3 sequences, more than 40% of them singletons. Sequences were obtained from blood. This sequence originates from a woman aged 55-69 years in good health.

For the CDR3, the DNA is TGTGCCAGTCGGGCTGGGGCAGATACGCAGTATTTT. Protein product: CASRAGADTQYF. V usage is TRBV7-2 and J usage is TRBJ2-3; D ambiguous. This CDR3 contains 12 residues. Looked up from germline, CDR1 is SGHTA and CDR2 is FQGNSA. Trimming left V 9 bases short and J 4 bases short, with 11 bases between.